This T cell receptor (beta chain) was found in a study of blood T cell repertoires in COVID-19. Germline CDR1 reads LNHDA; CDR2 reads SQIVND (reference sequence). Deletions cut 4 bases from V and 4 bases from J, with 4 bases between. This CDR3 comprises 12 residues. Data came from immunoSEQ multiplex PCR; TCRdb stores just in-frame clones and leaves some out. The sample yields over 35,000 clones, just under 70% seen once. J is TRBJ2-2 and V is TRBV19; the D is unclear. The clonotype was recovered from a man at least 80 years old with acute or convalescent COVID-19. The sequenced material came from peripheral blood. CDR3 DNA sequence: TGTGCCAGTAGTACCCGCACCGGGGAGCTGTTTTTT. This codes for CASSTRTGELFF.